This T cell receptor (beta chain) was retrieved from a study of blood T cell repertoires in COVID-19. Looking at the study overall: The analysed material was cDNA or gDNA that came from T cells, B-cell-depleted T cells, or PBMCs.

Trimming cost V 1 base and J 2 bases, with 6 bases left between them. The CDR3 is 14 residues long. Germline lookup yields CDR1 SGHRS and CDR2 YFSETQ. Donors were grouped by their self-reported clinical history. The data were produced by immunoSEQ multiplex PCR, yet TCRdb's version contains in-frame clones alone and is incomplete. Of some 490,000 clones listed, less than 90% are singletons. The chain couples TRBV5-1 to TRBJ2-2; D ambiguous. Sequenced material: PBMCs or T cells enriched from blood (not recorded which). This sequence was found in a woman aged 55-70 years who had recovered from COVID-19. The CDR3 region is CASSLRVNTGELFF. Written as DNA, the CDR3 is TGCGCCAGCAGCTTGCGGGTTAACACCGGGGAGCTGTTTTTT.